Here is one TCR beta chain with its context. Its antigen remains unknown. The data derive from a study of cytomegalovirus exposure and HLA in healthy donors. In the PCR, 60 Vbeta and 13 Jbeta primers were used. The repertoire was sequenced with immunoSEQ multiplex PCR; TCRdb's copy has only in-frame clones and lacks some. In the table there are 150,000 to 200,000 clones, 70% to 80% of which are singletons. This CDR3 region has 15 residues. Unmatched junction bases numbered 5, after V lost 3 bases and J lost 2 bases. In germline, CDR1 is SGHTA, CDR2 FQGNSA. Study-level points and caveats: Sequencing depth roughly uniform across donors was assumed in presence/absence analyses.

The sequence was obtained from a male donor in good health and CMV-seropositive. The rearrangement uses TRBV7-2 and TRBJ2-3, with 7 bases lining up with TRBD2. Sequencing was performed on PBMCs. DNA of the CDR3: TGTGCCAGCAGCTTGGGAGCGGGGATCACAGATACGCAGTATTTT. Its protein is CASSLGAGITDTQYF.